This T cell receptor (beta chain) is drawn from a study of blood T cell repertoires in COVID-19. About the study: PBMCs, B-cell-depleted T cells, or T cells provided the cDNA or gDNA that made up the material.

Using immunoSEQ multiplex PCR, the repertoire was profiled, and TCRdb retains in-frame clones only, with some absent. The top ten hold approximately 2.2% of the sample, which has roughly 200,000 clones, roughly nine tenths seen once. Participants, 18 to 89 years old, spanned around 25 US areas. Participants' own reports of clinical history determined their cohort assignment. Recovery among Cohort 3 donors was established by two negative PCRs, clearance, or symptom resolution. This clone appeared many times. The sample has other DNA sequences that encode this CDR3 too. The CDR3 consists of 15 residues. Looked up from germline, CDR1 is MNHNS and CDR2 is SASEGT. With V trimmed by 2 bases and J by 0 bases, 0 bases remained unmatched.

The TCR sequence derives from a woman aged 25-40 years who had recovered from COVID-19. Sequencing was carried out using PBMCs or T cells enriched from blood (not recorded which). V gene TRBV6-1 combines with J gene TRBJ2-1; the match to TRBD2 covers 8 bases. The CDR3 sequence is CASSELAGSYNEQFF. CDR3 DNA sequence: TGTGCCAGCAGTGAACTAGCGGGCTCCTACAATGAGCAGTTCTTC.